Below, 29 T cell receptor beta chains from the same sample are listed, as sequenced in a study of T-cell reconstitution after alpha-beta-depleted transplantation in children. Unique molecular identifiers were built into the TCRbeta library. TCRdb reprocessed the PCR reads via MiXCR and lists one record per CDR3 protein. The sample has around 200,000 distinct CDR3 sequences, under 9.5% seen once. The sample here was PBMCs from the stem cell graft donor, taken from the stem cell graft. The receptor source for this set is a human donor who donated a stem cell graft to a child with acute lymphoblastic leukemia.

This clonotype was picked up a small number of times. The rearrangement links TRBV9 to TRBJ1-6; TRBD1 matches 7 bases. The ends lost 3 bases at V and 10 bases at J; junction bases unmatched: 10. CDR1 SGDLS and CDR2 YYNGEE come from the germline V gene. This CDR3 spans 15 amino acids. This chain's CDR3 is CASSANRGRGSPLHF. DNA of the CDR3: TGTGCCAGCAGCGCCAACAGGGGTCGTGGATCACCCCTCCACTTT.

This clonotype was counted only a few times. The CDR3 reads CASSYGLAGGIRLNEQFF. The CDR3 DNA sequence: TGTGCCAGCAGTTATGGACTAGCGGGGGGTATACGTTTGAATGAGCAGTTCTTC. V gene TRBV6-5 combines with J gene TRBJ2-1, with 14 positions matching TRBD2. The CDR3 totals 18 residues. Germline V gives CDR1 MNHEY, CDR2 SVGAGI. V was clipped by 3 bases and J by 7 bases; unmatched bases: 11.

There are many counts of this clonotype. CDR3 bases: TGCGCCAGCAGCTTGGAAGCGGGGGGGCCGTACGAGCAGTACTTC. This gives the protein CASSLEAGGPYEQYF. V and J are TRBV5-1 and TRBJ2-7; 10 positions agree with TRBD2. The V gene end was trimmed by 0 bases and the J gene end by 4 bases; junction bases not matched to a gene: 4. This CDR3 region has 15 residues. Germline CDR1 SGHRS, CDR2 YFSETQ.

A few counts support this clonotype. The gene calls are TRBV5-1 and TRBJ1-1; 9 nucleotides match TRBD1. Germline CDR1 and CDR2: SGHRS and YFSETQ. V shed 4 bases, J shed 4 bases, and the junction held 5 bases outside the gene matches. There are 14 residues in the CDR3. The DNA of the CDR3 is TGCGCCAGCAGCAGGGACAGGGCTGTCACTGAAGCTTTCTTT. It encodes CASSRDRAVTEAFF.

The chain has TRBV2 and TRBJ1-5; 9 bases map to TRBD1. Germline lookup yields CDR1 SNHLY and CDR2 FYNNEI. This CDR3 has 15 amino acids. Losses at the gene ends were 5 bases for V and 7 bases for J; bases not matched to a gene: 9. The CDR3 coding sequence is TGTGCCAGCAGTAAACAGGGGGCCGAGGAGCAGCCCCAGCATTTT. It translates to CASSKQGAEEQPQHF.

The chain combines TRBV18 with TRBJ1-4, with D perhaps matching TRBD1 (6 bases). V lost 4 bases, J lost 8 bases, and 14 bases lay in between. The CDR3 is 14 amino acids. The germline CDR1 and CDR2 sequences are KGHSH and LQKENI. The CDR3 is CASSQSSGAEKLFF. CDR3 nucleotide sequence: TGTGCCAGCTCACAATCGTCGGGGGCCGAAAAACTGTTTTTT.

V gene TRBV30 combines with J gene TRBJ1-1; D possibly corresponds to TRBD1 (6 bases). V gave up 4 bases and J gave up 7 bases, with 10 bases separating them. This CDR3 spans 11 amino acids. From germline, CDR1 is GTSNPN and CDR2 SVGIG (reference sequence). In DNA form, the CDR3 reads TGTGCCTGGAACAAGGGGGTTGAAGCTTTCTTT. Translation: CAWNKGVEAFF.

With respect to this clonotype: Since no conserved phenylalanine or tryptophan closes the CDR3, a read error is the likely cause. CDR3 region: CASNGQGTNSPLHY. The DNA of the CDR3 is TGTGCCAGCAACGGGCAGGGGACTAATTCACCCCTCCACTAT. The chain joins TRBV2 to TRBJ1-6, with D possibly being TRBD1 (6 bases). Trimming cost V 7 bases and J 6 bases, with 13 bases left between them. Germline V lookup: CDR1 SNHLY, CDR2 FYNNEI. CDR3 length: 14 residues.

In this sample, this clonotype turned up many times. The rearrangement links TRBV7-8 to TRBJ2-7; D gene ambiguous. Germline CDR1 reads SGHVS; CDR2 reads FQNEAQ. V was trimmed by 5 bases and J by 2 bases, leaving 4 bases between them. This CDR3 has 11 residues. The CDR3 here is CASSHAYEQYF. CDR3 sequence (DNA): TGTGCCAGCAGCCACGCCTACGAGCAGTACTTC. The entire variable domain, with the rest obtained from reference TRBV7-8 and TRBJ2-7, is as follows: GAGVSQSPRYKVAKRGQDVALRCDPISGHVSLFWYQQALGQGPEFLTYFQNEAQLDKSGLPSDRFFAERPEGSVSTLKIQRTQQEDSAVYLCASSHAYEQYFGPGTRLTVT.

Written as DNA, the CDR3 is TGCGCCAGCAGCTTATCCGGGAGGATATCGACTAGCGGGCATAACAATGAGCAGTTCTTC. It yields the protein CASSLSGRISTSGHNNEQFF. The chain carries TRBV5-1 and TRBJ2-1; the match to TRBD2 covers 10 bases. This CDR3 has 20 residues. Germline CDR1 SGHRS, CDR2 YFSETQ. V trimming: 2 bases; J trimming: 5 bases; junction bases outside the gene matches: 19.

The rearrangement joins TRBV5-1 to TRBJ2-3, with D possibly matching TRBD1 (6 bases). Per the germline V gene, CDR1 is SGHRS and CDR2 is YFSETQ. The CDR3 consists of 17 residues. V was cut by 3 bases and J by 6 bases, with 23 bases left in between. CDR3 nucleotides: TGCGCCAGCAGCTCAAAACAGGGCCTGCGGCCGTGGGATACGCAGTATTTT. Translated: CASSSKQGLRPWDTQYF.

The gene calls are TRBV29-1 and TRBJ2-4, with 9 bases lining up with TRBD2. CDR3 length equals 15 residues. V was clipped by 6 bases and J by 1 base; unmatched bases: 7. In germline, CDR1 is SQVTM, CDR2 ANQGSEA. In DNA form, the CDR3 reads TGCAGCGTCTCCAGCGGGGGGCCTGCCAAAAACATTCAGTACTTC. This translates into CSVSSGGPAKNIQYF.

This clonotype has just a few counts. The chain uses TRBV5-1 and TRBJ1-2; TRBD1 might be the D (5 bases). Germline V gene lookup returns CDR1 SGHRS and CDR2 YFSETQ. The CDR3 runs to 13 residues. V shed 1 base and J shed 8 bases, with 12 bases lying between them. The CDR3 bases are TGCGCCAGCAGCTTGTCCTCGAGGGACGGCTACACCTTC. This encodes CASSLSSRDGYTF.

This clonotype turned up a few times. DNA of the CDR3: TGCGCCAGCAGCATAGCGGGGCCCCCAGAGACCCAGTACTTC. Residues: CASSIAGPPETQYF. The chain recombines TRBV5-1 with TRBJ2-5; the match to TRBD2 covers 8 bases. Looked up from germline, CDR1 is SGHRS and CDR2 is YFSETQ. Unmatched junction bases numbered 6, after V lost 4 bases and J lost 4 bases. This CDR3 comprises 14 residues.

This clonotype was recorded at least ten times. This chain connects TRBV4-3 to TRBJ2-7; no clear D. The CDR3 sequence is 14 residues long. Deletions cut 0 bases from V and 0 bases from J, with 6 bases between. Germline CDR1 and CDR2: LGHNA and YSLEER. Here the CDR3 reads CASSQDRSSYEQYF. In DNA, the CDR3 is TGCGCCAGCAGCCAAGATAGGAGCTCCTACGAGCAGTACTTC.

This clonotype has just a few counts. The rearrangement uses TRBV3-1 and TRBJ2-5; D is perhaps TRBD2 (6 bases). The CDR3 loop spans 14 amino acids. Looked up from germline, CDR1 is LGHDT and CDR2 is YNNKEL (reference sequence). The V gene lost 4 bases and the J gene lost 5 bases, with 14 bases spanning the gap. CDR3 nucleotide sequence: TGTGCCAGCAGCCTCCGCCGGGAGAAGGAGACCCAGTACTTC. It specifies CASSLRREKETQYF.

This rearrangement joins TRBV4-2 to TRBJ1-3, with D possibly matching TRBD1 (5 bases). The CDR3 spans 17 residues. Germline lookup yields CDR1 LGHNA and CDR2 YNFKEQ. Trimming pared 0 bases from V and 7 bases from J, leaving 19 bases between. This CDR3 is CASSQEQSDPGRNTIYF. DNA of the CDR3: TGTGCCAGCAGCCAAGAACAATCCGATCCAGGGAGGAACACCATATATTTT.

This clonotype has at least ten counts. J is TRBJ2-7 and V is TRBV5-6; 7 bases agree with TRBD1. CDR1 SGHDT and CDR2 YYEEEE come from the germline V gene. V shed 7 bases and J 0 bases; nucleotides not matched to a gene: 4. CDR3 length equals 13 residues. The CDR3 nucleotides read TGTGCCAGCTTGGGGGACAGCTCCTACGAGCAGTACTTC. It yields the protein CASLGDSSYEQYF.

In this sample, this clonotype turned up a few times. The V gene is TRBV6-5, the J gene TRBJ1-1; no clear D gene. V lost 3 bases and J 1 base, leaving 3 bases between the germline ends. From germline, CDR1 is MNHEY and CDR2 SVGAGI. This CDR3 has 12 amino acids. The CDR3 nucleotides are TGTGCCAGCAGTTATAAGAACACTGAAGCTTTCTTT. It codes for CASSYKNTEAFF.

This clonotype was found a few times. This chain joins TRBV7-2 and TRBJ2-3, with D perhaps TRBD1 or TRBD2 (5 bases each). From germline, CDR1 is SGHTA and CDR2 FQGNSA. Trimming took 7 bases from V and 8 from J, leaving 19 bases between them. This CDR3 has 14 amino acids. The CDR3 DNA sequence: TGTGCCAGCACCAGATCCCGGGGCGTGGGTACGCAGTATTTT. Translated, it gives CASTRSRGVGTQYF.

This clonotype has more than one count but fewer than ten. V is TRBV4-3 and J is TRBJ2-2; 7 positions match TRBD1. The J segment lost 10 bases and the V segment lost 0 bases, leaving 5 bases of the junction unmatched. This CDR3 is built from 14 residues. The germline V gene encodes CDR1 LGHNA and CDR2 YSLEER. The CDR3 region is CASSQEGGLEELFF. The CDR3 DNA is TGCGCCAGCAGCCAAGAAGGGGGCCTCGAGGAGCTGTTTTTT.

This clonotype was recorded at least ten times. The V and J genes are TRBV10-3 and TRBJ2-2; 11 bases fit TRBD2. This CDR3 spans 14 amino acids. V lost 9 bases to trimming and J lost 4 bases; unmatched junction nucleotides: 4. From germline, CDR1 is ENHRY and CDR2 SYGVKD. The CDR3 nucleotides are TGTGCCATACGACTAGCGGGGACCACCGGGGAGCTGTTTTTT. It yields the protein CAIRLAGTTGELFF.

The rearrangement joins TRBV13 to TRBJ1-2, with D perhaps TRBD1 (6 bases). Per germline, CDR1 PRHDT and CDR2 FYEKMQ (reference sequence). Trimming removed 5 bases from V and 4 bases from J, with 14 bases in between. The CDR3 extends over 14 amino acids. In DNA form, the CDR3 reads TGTGCCAGCAGCCCGGACAGCCGTGGCTATGGCTACACCTTC. The encoded protein is CASSPDSRGYGYTF.

This clonotype was counted many times. The rearrangement joins TRBV24-1 to TRBJ2-2; TRBD1 agrees at 7 bases. V shed 3 bases and J 7 bases; nucleotides not matched to a gene: 10. Germline-derived CDR1 and CDR2 are KGHDR and SFDVKD. The CDR3 loop spans 16 amino acids. The CDR3 DNA follows: TGTGCCACCAGTGATCCGGGGAGAGGGGGCAACGGGGAGCTGTTTTTT. It yields the protein CATSDPGRGGNGELFF.

This clonotype was counted at least ten times. The V gene is TRBV5-6, the J gene TRBJ2-3; 7 bases line up with TRBD1. The CDR3 covers 13 residues. Looked up from germline, CDR1 is SGHDT and CDR2 is YYEEEE. CDR3 DNA: TGTGCTACCGAGGGGACAGCCTCTGCTACGCAGTATTTT. Encoded protein: CATEGTASATQYF. Variable domain in full (rest from reference TRBV5-6 and TRBJ2-3): DAGVTQSPTHLIKTRGQQVTLRCSPKSGHDTVSWYQQALGQGPQFIFQYYEEEERQRGNFPDRFSGHQFPNYSSELNVNALLLGDSALYLCATEGTASATQYFGPGTRLTVL.

This chain uses TRBV12-3 or TRBV12-4 with TRBJ1-2; no firm D call. The CDR3 length is 11 residues. Trimming pared 3 bases from V and 10 bases from J, leaving 9 bases between. The CDR3 bases are TGTGCCAGCAGTTTTCGGAATCTCTACACCTTC. As protein: CASSFRNLYTF.

This clonotype was counted between two and nine times. The chain has TRBV18 and TRBJ2-5, with no clear D. The CDR3 is 14 amino acids. V dropped 0 bases and J dropped 3 bases, with 8 bases sitting between them. Germline V gene lookup returns CDR1 KGHSH and CDR2 LQKENI. This chain's CDR3 is CASSPPRPEETQYF. The CDR3 DNA follows: TGTGCCAGCTCACCACCGAGGCCAGAAGAGACCCAGTACTTC.

This clonotype occurred a few times. The chain is built from TRBV5-1 and TRBJ1-6; 7 bases are shared with TRBD1. The CDR3 extends over 15 amino acids. The J segment lost 15 bases and the V segment lost 4 bases, leaving 16 bases of the junction unmatched. Per the germline V gene, CDR1 is SGHRS and CDR2 is YFSETQ. As DNA, the CDR3 is TGCGCCAGCAGCGCGGAGGGGGCGAAAACTTATCACCTCCACTTT. Amino acids: CASSAEGAKTYHLHF. Looking up the rest from reference TRBV5-1 and TRBJ1-6 gives the full variable domain: KAGVTQTPRYLIKTRGQQVTLSCSPISGHRSVSWYQQTPGQGLQFLFEYFSETQRNKGNFPGRFSGRQFSNSRSEMNVSTLELGDSALYLCASSAEGAKTYHLHFGNGTRLTVT.

This clonotype was picked up many times. V is TRBV7-9 and J is TRBJ1-5; tentative D call: TRBD1 (5 bases). Germline V gives CDR1 SEHNR, CDR2 FQNEAQ (reference sequence). V was clipped by 8 bases and J by 1 base, with 12 bases between them. The CDR3 sequence is 14 residues long. This CDR3 reads CASGTDYSNQPQHF. The CDR3 nucleotides are TGTGCCAGCGGGACGGATTACAGCAATCAGCCCCAGCATTTT.